A single sample gave rise to the 25 T cell receptor beta chains below, sequenced in a study of cytomegalovirus exposure and HLA in healthy donors (dated by TCRdb to between 2016 and 2019). Library preparation employed the immunoSEQ multiplex PCR assay. For the multiplex PCR, a mixture combining 60 forward primers for TCR Vbeta segments and 13 reverse primers for TCR Jbeta segments was used. TCRdb limited this immuneACCESS table to in-frame rearrangements with V and J called. A share of clones is missing; checked studies link under half to unresolved V genes, and the rest is unexplained. The sample has 100,000 to 150,000 clones on record, around 78% of them singletons. Around 1.8% of the sample is in the top ten clones. The sequenced material came from PBMCs. All receptors derive from a woman aged 40 to 50 in good health and CMV-seronegative.

The CDR3 DNA reads TGTGCCAGCAGAGCTTATATTTTGGGGGCGAACACTGAAGCTTTCTTT. Its protein is CASRAYILGANTEAFF. V gene TRBV7-3 combines with J gene TRBJ1-1; D might be TRBD1 (6 bases). Trimming shortened V by 6 bases and J by 1 base, and 18 bases separated the two germline ends. Germline values: CDR1 SGHTA, CDR2 FQGTGA. This CDR3 has 16 amino acids.

The chain couples TRBV6-5 to TRBJ2-1, with 9 bases lining up with TRBD1. V shed 0 bases, J shed 8 bases, and the junction held 5 bases outside the gene matches. The CDR3 loop spans 15 amino acids. In germline, CDR1 is MNHEY, CDR2 SVGAGI. The CDR3 loop is CASSYSGQGTDEQFF. The CDR3 region has the DNA TGTGCCAGCAGTTACTCGGGACAGGGAACGGATGAGCAGTTCTTC.

This chain links TRBV27 with TRBJ2-7, with TRBD2 matching 7 bases. From germline, CDR1 is MNHEY and CDR2 SMNVEV (reference sequence). J gave up 2 bases and V 3 bases, and 7 bases lay outside the gene matches. The CDR3 length is 15 residues. The CDR3 region is CASSLGGVLAYEQYF. CDR3 coding DNA: TGTGCCAGCAGTTTGGGAGGGGTTCTAGCCTACGAGCAGTACTTC.

The rearrangement joins TRBV15 to TRBJ2-5; D unresolved. Trimming removed 4 bases from V and 2 bases from J, with 8 bases in between. Germline V gene sequence: CDR1 LNHNV, CDR2 YYDKDF (reference sequence). The CDR3 has 13 amino acids. CDR3 region: CATSNPGQETQYF. Written as DNA, the CDR3 is TGTGCCACCAGCAACCCAGGACAAGAGACCCAGTACTTC.

This chain connects TRBV7-2 to TRBJ2-7; possible D gene TRBD1, 5 bases. CDR1 and CDR2 (germline): SGHTA, FQGNSA. The CDR3 is 14 residues long. The V and J ends lost 1 base and 0 bases respectively, with 7 bases between them. The CDR3 spells CASSLVDSSYEQYF. The CDR3 coding sequence is TGTGCCAGCAGCTTAGTAGACAGCTCCTACGAGCAGTACTTC.

V gene TRBV5-1 combines with J gene TRBJ2-5; maybe TRBD1 (6 bases). The CDR3 covers 15 residues. The V gene's germline CDR1 is SGHRS and CDR2 YFSETQ. Between the trimmed V and J ends, which lost 0 bases and 5 bases, there was a span of 14 bases. The CDR3 loop is CASSLELPGAETQYF. The CDR3 nucleotides read TGCGCCAGCAGCTTGGAACTTCCAGGGGCGGAGACCCAGTACTTC. The whole variable domain, filled in from reference TRBV5-1 and TRBJ2-5, reads KAGVTQTPRYLIKTRGQQVTLSCSPISGHRSVSWYQQTPGQGLQFLFEYFSETQRNKGNFPGRFSGRQFSNSRSEMNVSTLELGDSALYLCASSLELPGAETQYFGPGTRLLVL.

The J gene is TRBJ2-1, the V gene TRBV18, with 11 bases that match TRBD2. CDR3 length: 15 amino acids. J gave up 3 bases and V 3 bases, and 1 base lay outside the gene matches. Per the germline V gene, CDR1 is KGHSH and CDR2 is LQKENI. CDR3 sequence reads: CASSPTSGVYNEQFF. Written as DNA, the CDR3 is TGTGCCAGCTCACCGACTAGCGGGGTCTACAATGAGCAGTTCTTC.

In regard to this clone: Other DNA variants within this sample encode the same CDR3. The chain links TRBV7-8 to TRBJ1-6; no clear D. CDR1 SGHVS and CDR2 FQNEAQ come from the germline V gene. Trimming cost V 0 bases and J 8 bases, with 11 bases left between them. This CDR3 is 15 amino acids long. The CDR3 spells CASSLALEGDSPLHF. CDR3 nucleotides: TGTGCCAGCAGCTTAGCCCTGGAGGGCGATTCACCCCTCCACTTT.

V gene TRBV7-9 combines with J gene TRBJ2-2, with a possible D match to TRBD2 (6 bases). With 5 bases removed from V and 7 bases from J, the gap between germline ends came to 17 bases. The CDR3 has 15 residues. CDR1 and CDR2 (germline): SEHNR, FQNEAQ (reference sequence). The CDR3 DNA is TGTGCCAGCAGCCCGTTCGGGGGATCCAGCGGGGAGCTGTTTTTT. As protein: CASSPFGGSSGELFF.

This chain connects TRBV30 to TRBJ1-5; TRBD1 is a possible D gene (6 bases). The V gene's germline CDR1 is GTSNPN and CDR2 SVGIG (reference sequence). V was cut by 1 base and J by 6 bases, with 16 bases left in between. There are 15 residues in the CDR3. In DNA form, the CDR3 reads TGTGCCTGGAGTGAGGGGGGGCGGTTCGGTCAGCCCCAGCATTTT. Its translation is CAWSEGGRFGQPQHF.

V usage is TRBV4-1 and J usage is TRBJ2-5; weak D call: TRBD2 (6 bases). V was trimmed by 0 bases and J by 8 bases, leaving 13 bases between them. The CDR3 length is 14 residues. In germline, CDR1 is MGHRA, CDR2 YSYEKL. The CDR3 bases are TGCGCCAGCAGCCAAGATTCTAGCGTCCCCACCCAGTACTTC. Its translation: CASSQDSSVPTQYF.

The chain combines TRBV9 with TRBJ1-4, with 8 bases identical to TRBD1. The CDR3 sequence is 14 residues long. V lost 4 bases and J lost 3; bases outside the gene matches: 2. Germline V gene data show CDR1 as SGDLS and CDR2 as YYNGEE. DNA for the CDR3: TGTGCCAGCAGCTTGGACAGGGCTAATGAAAAACTGTTTTTT. It specifies CASSLDRANEKLFF.

The rearrangement uses TRBV30 and TRBJ2-1; TRBD2 matches at 11 bases. V gave up 1 base and J gave up 16 bases; unmatched junction bases: 12. The length of the CDR3 is 14 residues. The germline V gene has CDR1 GTSNPN and CDR2 SVGIG (reference sequence). DNA of the CDR3: TGTGCCTGGAGTGCTATAGCGGGAGGGCCATGCTATTTCTTC. Protein sequence: CAWSAIAGGPCYFF.

This clone was found a few times. This chain joins TRBV19 and TRBJ2-1; 7 bases match TRBD2. The CDR3 loop spans 16 amino acids. Germline V gene sequence: CDR1 LNHDA, CDR2 SQIVND (reference sequence). The V segment lost 1 base and the J segment 4 bases; nucleotides outside the gene matches: 7. CDR3 in amino acids: CASSIVGGGSYNEQFF. Written as DNA, the CDR3 is TGTGCCAGTAGTATAGTGGGGGGGGGTTCTTACAATGAGCAGTTCTTC. Looking up the rest from reference TRBV19 and TRBJ2-1 gives the full variable domain: DGGITQSPKYLFRKEGQNVTLSCEQNLNHDAMYWYRQDPGQGLRLIYYSQIVNDFQKGDIAEGYSVSREKKESFPLTVTSAQKNPTAFYLCASSIVGGGSYNEQFFGPGTRLTVL.

The genes are TRBV18 and TRBJ2-7; maybe TRBD1 (5 bases). The CDR3 contains 14 residues. V dropped 2 bases and J dropped 4 bases, with 12 bases sitting between them. Looked up from germline, CDR1 is KGHSH and CDR2 is LQKENI. The CDR3 sequence is CASSPGALTYEQYF. CDR3 coding DNA: TGTGCCAGCTCACCAGGGGCCCTCACATACGAGCAGTACTTC. Full variable domain (missing parts from reference TRBV18 and TRBJ2-7): NAGVMQNPRHLVRRRGQEARLRCSPMKGHSHVYWYRQLPEEGLKFMVYLQKENIIDESGMPKERFSAEFPKEGPSILRIQQVVRGDSAAYFCASSPGALTYEQYFGPGTRLTVT.

J is TRBJ2-7 and V is TRBV6-5; 7 nucleotides align to TRBD1. CDR1 is MNHEY, CDR2 SVGAGI, per germline. After removal of 6 bases from V and 11 bases from J, the junction contained 16 bases not matched to a gene. This CDR3 region has 14 residues. CDR3 DNA sequence: TGTGCCAGCAGCCCAACAGGGGACCTACGAGGGGAGTACTTC. This codes for CASSPTGDLRGEYF.

V is TRBV5-1 and J is TRBJ1-2; D might be TRBD1 (5 bases). From germline, CDR1 is SGHRS and CDR2 YFSETQ. This CDR3 spans 15 amino acids. The V end lost 0 bases, the J end lost 4 bases, and 13 bases lay between the germline ends. The CDR3 nucleotides read TGCGCCAGCAGCTTGGCTGGGCAGGGCCTCTATGGCTACACCTTC. It codes for CASSLAGQGLYGYTF.

The rearrangement joins TRBV6-5 to TRBJ2-5, with D possibly being TRBD2 (5 bases). From germline, CDR1 is MNHEY and CDR2 SVGAGI. The V end was cut by 3 bases, the J end by 4 bases, with 15 bases between. This CDR3 region has 15 residues. CDR3 nucleotides: TGTGCCAGCAGTTATACCGAGGCGGGCGCAGAGACCCAGTACTTC. It is translated as CASSYTEAGAETQYF.

The chain combines TRBV28 with TRBJ1-2; no clear D. This CDR3 spans 12 amino acids. V lost 2 bases, J lost 5 bases, and 6 bases lay in between. Germline V CDR1 and CDR2: MDHEN, SYDVKM. CDR3 bases: TGTGCCAGCAGTTTAGCGGGTTATGGCTACACCTTC. It is translated as CASSLAGYGYTF.

This rearrangement joins TRBV29-1 to TRBJ1-1; tentative D call: TRBD1 (6 bases). V was clipped by 2 bases and J by 5 bases, with 9 bases between them. The CDR3 contains 12 residues. Germline CDR1 is SQVTM and CDR2 is ANQGSEA. The CDR3 loop is CSVEWGRTEAFF. The CDR3 bases are TGCAGCGTTGAATGGGGGCGAACTGAAGCTTTCTTT.

This clone showed up just once. The gene calls are TRBV7-9 and TRBJ1-1, with a possible D match to TRBD1 (6 bases). The germline V and J ends were trimmed by 2 bases and 1 base, with 8 bases remaining between them. The CDR3 runs 14 residues. From germline, CDR1 is SEHNR and CDR2 FQNEAQ (reference sequence). CDR3 DNA: TGTGCCAGCAGCTTACTACAGGGGAACACTGAAGCTTTCTTT. This codes for CASSLLQGNTEAFF. The complete variable domain, with remaining parts taken from reference TRBV7-9 and TRBJ1-1, reads DTGVSQNPRHKITKRGQNVTFRCDPISEHNRLYWYRQTLGQGPEFLTYFQNEAQLEKSRLLSDRFSAERPKGSFSTLEIQRTEQGDSAMYLCASSLLQGNTEAFFGQGTRLTVV.

The chain employs TRBV7-9 and TRBJ2-7; D call uncertain. The CDR3 extends over 11 amino acids. From germline, CDR1 is SEHNR and CDR2 FQNEAQ (reference sequence). V lost 5 bases and J lost 6, with 8 bases in between. CDR3 loop: CASSSMSEQYF. CDR3 nucleotide sequence: TGTGCCAGCAGCAGTATGAGCGAGCAGTACTTC.

This clone was counted a few times. V and J are TRBV7-9 and TRBJ1-3; D unclear. Germline V CDR1 and CDR2: SEHNR, FQNEAQ (reference sequence). The CDR3 covers 15 residues. V was trimmed by 2 bases and J by 0 bases, leaving 8 bases between them. The CDR3 sequence is CASSLLLPSGNTIYF. The CDR3, as DNA: TGTGCCAGCAGCTTACTCCTCCCCTCTGGAAACACCATATATTTT.

The rearrangement links TRBV25-1 to TRBJ1-2, with D possibly being TRBD1 (5 bases). The germline gives CDR1 MGHDK, CDR2 SYGVNS. V was shortened by 7 bases and J by 4 bases, with 13 bases between the two germline ends. CDR3 length: 13 amino acids. The CDR3 DNA follows: TGTGCCAGCACCCTTACGGGGGGCTATGGCTACACCTTC. Amino acids: CASTLTGGYGYTF.

J is TRBJ2-3 and V is TRBV28, with 7 bases identical to TRBD1. After removal of 2 bases from V and 0 bases from J, the junction contained 2 bases not matched to a gene. Germline V gene data show CDR1 as MDHEN and CDR2 as SYDVKM. The CDR3 spans 15 residues. The CDR3 sequence is CASSLTGQSTDTQYF. DNA for the CDR3: TGTGCCAGCAGTTTAACGGGACAGAGCACAGATACGCAGTATTTT.